The following is a T cell receptor (beta chain) sequence with its context. Its specificity is not known. The data originate from a study of cytomegalovirus exposure and HLA in healthy donors. For the study at large: An early release of data contained approximately 85 million unique TCRs, which came from HLA-typed donors.

Study-wide results and caveats: TCR beta chain V- and J-gene trimming was linked, in a later analysis, to a missense variant in DCLRE1C. Productive rates of about 87% or about 30% were seen for most TCR beta V segments in an earlier analysis.

This CDR3 has 14 amino acids. With 2 bases clipped from V and 11 bases from J, the junction kept 8 bases outside the gene matches. CDR1 and CDR2 from the germline V gene are SGDLS and YYNGEE. The PCR was carried out with 60 Vbeta primers and 13 Jbeta primers. Authors' data handling: As a later analysis found, there were 70 million to 80 million unique TCR beta chains, of which 8.5 million to 14 million were shared. TCRdb's copy holds only in-frame clones and misses some; the assay was immunoSEQ multiplex PCR. V and J calls and clone size come straight from that table; D and trimming were deduced from the DNA. Of 150,000 to 200,000 clones in the sample, around 83% were seen once.

The sequenced sample was PBMCs. J is TRBJ2-4 and V is TRBV9; 9 nucleotides line up with TRBD1. The TCR comes from a man between 45 and 60 years old in good health and CMV-seronegative. The CDR3 sequence is CASSVWDRDTLQYF. The CDR3 DNA is TGTGCCAGCAGCGTTTGGGACAGGGATACTCTTCAGTACTTC.